In its sample, the clone carrying this T cell receptor (beta chain) was seen many times. Its antigen is unknown. This entry comes from a study of T cell repertoires in cytomegalovirus infection. Study overall: Indications came from public TCR beta signatures; they pointed to CMV infection and to a matching HLA type. Whole-study results and caveats: Identification of carriers of CMV plus the relevant HLA was achieved through cumulative public TCR beta family frequency. The ex vivo response was dominated by HLA-C-restricted CMV-specific TCR beta clonotypes.

TCRdb reprocessed the reads with MiXCR, giving one entry per CDR3 protein. The table has fewer than 550,000 distinct CDR3 sequences, roughly a third seen once. J lost 5 bases, V lost 5 bases, and 7 bases had no gene match. CDR3 length: 16 residues. The germline gives CDR1 SGHTA, CDR2 FQGNSA. This receptor was identified in a human donor in good health (CMV status not recorded). Some clones in this sample may be carry-over from other donors' samples. The rearrangement links TRBV7-2 to TRBJ2-2, with TRBD1 matching over 11 bases. Material: PBMCs. CDR3: CASSPGQGVRTGELFF. DNA of the CDR3: TGTGCCAGCAGCCCGGGACAGGGGGTTAGGACCGGGGAGCTGTTTTTT.